This TCR beta chain emerged from a study of CD8 T cells in ankylosing spondylitis. TCRdb re-derived calls from the 5' RACE reads in MiXCR, one entry per CDR3 protein. Among 250,000 to 400,000 distinct CDR3 sequences listed, approximately 10% were seen once. This clonotype was detected ten times or more. Between the trimmed V and J ends, which lost 0 bases and 6 bases, there was a span of 6 bases. Germline values: CDR1 DFQATT, CDR2 SNEGSKA (reference sequence). The CDR3 runs to 12 residues. Material: blood, either unsorted or a sorted T cell fraction (not recorded which). V and J are TRBV20-1 and TRBJ2-1; D is undetermined. This TCR was sampled from a female donor with ankylosing spondylitis or in good health (not recorded which). CDR3 nucleotides: TGCAGTGCTAGAGATTTTCCCAATGAGCAGTTCTTC. This encodes CSARDFPNEQFF.